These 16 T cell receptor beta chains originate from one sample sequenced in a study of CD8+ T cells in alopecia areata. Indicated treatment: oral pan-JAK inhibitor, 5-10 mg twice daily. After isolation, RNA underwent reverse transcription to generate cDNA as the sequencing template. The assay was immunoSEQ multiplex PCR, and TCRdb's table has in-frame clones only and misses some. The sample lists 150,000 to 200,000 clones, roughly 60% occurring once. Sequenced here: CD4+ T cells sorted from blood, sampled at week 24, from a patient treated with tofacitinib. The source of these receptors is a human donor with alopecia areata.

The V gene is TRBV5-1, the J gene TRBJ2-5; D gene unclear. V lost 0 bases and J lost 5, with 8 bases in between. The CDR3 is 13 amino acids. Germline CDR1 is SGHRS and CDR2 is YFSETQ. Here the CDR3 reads CASSLDLLETQYF. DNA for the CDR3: TGCGCCAGCAGCTTGGATCTTTTGGAGACCCAGTACTTC.

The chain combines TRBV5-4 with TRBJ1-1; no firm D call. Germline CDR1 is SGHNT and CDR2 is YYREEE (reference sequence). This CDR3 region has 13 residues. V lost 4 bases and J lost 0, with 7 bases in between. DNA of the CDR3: TGTGCCAGCAGCGGGCGACTGAACACTGAAGCTTTCTTT. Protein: CASSGRLNTEAFF. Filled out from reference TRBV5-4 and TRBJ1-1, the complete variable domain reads ETGVTQSPTHLIKTRGQQVTLRCSSQSGHNTVSWYQQALGQGPQFIFQYYREEENGRGNFPPRFSGLQFPNYSSELNVNALELDDSALYLCASSGRLNTEAFFGQGTRLTVV.

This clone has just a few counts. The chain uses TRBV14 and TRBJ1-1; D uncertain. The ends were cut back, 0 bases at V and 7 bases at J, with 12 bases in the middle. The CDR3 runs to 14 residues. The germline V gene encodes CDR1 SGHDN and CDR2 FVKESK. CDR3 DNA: TGTGCCAGCAGCCAAGAATGGGGTAATGGTGAAGCTTTCTTT. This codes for CASSQEWGNGEAFF.

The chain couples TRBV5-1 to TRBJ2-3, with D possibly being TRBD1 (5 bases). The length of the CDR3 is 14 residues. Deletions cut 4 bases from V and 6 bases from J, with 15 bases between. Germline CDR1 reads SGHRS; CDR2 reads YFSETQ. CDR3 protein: CASSPSDIGDTQYF. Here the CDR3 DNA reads TGCGCCAGCAGCCCCTCGGACATTGGGGATACGCAGTATTTT.

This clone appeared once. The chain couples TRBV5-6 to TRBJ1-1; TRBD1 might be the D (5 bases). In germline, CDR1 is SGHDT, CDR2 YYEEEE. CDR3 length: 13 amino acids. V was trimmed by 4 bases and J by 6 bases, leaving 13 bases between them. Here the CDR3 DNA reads TGTGCCAGCAGCACCACCTGGGGGGCTGAAGCTTTCTTT. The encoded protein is CASSTTWGAEAFF.

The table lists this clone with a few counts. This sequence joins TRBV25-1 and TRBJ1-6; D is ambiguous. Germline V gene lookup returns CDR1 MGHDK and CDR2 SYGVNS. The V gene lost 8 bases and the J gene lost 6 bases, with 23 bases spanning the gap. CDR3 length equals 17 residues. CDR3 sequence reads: CASGQTSSGKSNSPLHF. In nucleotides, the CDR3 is TGTGCCAGCGGCCAGACCAGTTCTGGAAAGTCTAATTCACCCCTCCACTTT. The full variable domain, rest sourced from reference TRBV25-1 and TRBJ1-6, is EADIYQTPRYLVIGTGKKITLECSQTMGHDKMYWYQQDPGMELHLIHYSYGVNSTEKGDLSSESTVSRIRTEHFPLTLESARPSHTSQYLCASGQTSSGKSNSPLHFGNGTRLTVT.

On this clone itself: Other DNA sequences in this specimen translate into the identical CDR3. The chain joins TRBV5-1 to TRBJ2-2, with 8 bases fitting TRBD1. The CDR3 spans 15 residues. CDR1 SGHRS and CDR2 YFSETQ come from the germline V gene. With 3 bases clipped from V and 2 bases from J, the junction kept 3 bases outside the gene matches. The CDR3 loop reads CASSSDRGNTGELFF. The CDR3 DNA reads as TGCGCCAGCAGCTCCGACAGGGGTAACACCGGGGAGCTGTTTTTT.

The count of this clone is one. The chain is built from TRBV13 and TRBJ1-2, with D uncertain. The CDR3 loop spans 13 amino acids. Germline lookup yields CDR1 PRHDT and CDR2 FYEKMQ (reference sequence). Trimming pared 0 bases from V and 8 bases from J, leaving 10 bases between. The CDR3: CASSLGQTLGYTF. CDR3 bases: TGTGCCAGCAGCTTAGGACAGACGCTAGGCTACACCTTC.

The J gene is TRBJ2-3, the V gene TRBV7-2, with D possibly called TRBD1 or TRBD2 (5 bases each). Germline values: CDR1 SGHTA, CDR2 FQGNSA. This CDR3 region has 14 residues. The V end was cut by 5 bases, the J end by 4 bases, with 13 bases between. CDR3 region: CASSRSVGADTQYF. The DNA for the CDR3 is TGTGCCAGCAGCAGGAGTGTGGGGGCAGATACGCAGTATTTT.

CDR3: CASSLLGGRDTQYF. In nucleotides, the CDR3 is TGTGCCAGCAGCTTATTGGGGGGCAGAGATACGCAGTATTTT. The gene calls are TRBV7-2 and TRBJ2-3; D is perhaps TRBD1 or TRBD2 (6 bases each). V lost 2 bases, J lost 5 bases, and 11 bases lay in between. Germline V lookup: CDR1 SGHTA, CDR2 FQGNSA. The CDR3 sequence is 14 residues long.

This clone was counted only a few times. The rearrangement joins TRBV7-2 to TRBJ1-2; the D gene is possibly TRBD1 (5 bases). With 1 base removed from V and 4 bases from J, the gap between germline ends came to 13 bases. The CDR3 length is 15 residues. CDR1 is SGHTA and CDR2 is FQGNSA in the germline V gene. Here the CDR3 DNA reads TGTGCCAGCAGCTTAGGCTGGCGGGGGAGCTATGGCTACACCTTC. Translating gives CASSLGWRGSYGYTF.

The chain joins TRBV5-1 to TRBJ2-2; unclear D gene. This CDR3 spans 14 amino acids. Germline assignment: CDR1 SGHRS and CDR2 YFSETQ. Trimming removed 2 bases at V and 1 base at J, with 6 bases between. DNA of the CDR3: TGCGCCAGCAGCTTTCTGGGGAACACCGGGGAGCTGTTTTTT. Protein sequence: CASSFLGNTGELFF. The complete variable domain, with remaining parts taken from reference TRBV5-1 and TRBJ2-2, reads KAGVTQTPRYLIKTRGQQVTLSCSPISGHRSVSWYQQTPGQGLQFLFEYFSETQRNKGNFPGRFSGRQFSNSRSEMNVSTLELGDSALYLCASSFLGNTGELFFGEGSRLTVL.

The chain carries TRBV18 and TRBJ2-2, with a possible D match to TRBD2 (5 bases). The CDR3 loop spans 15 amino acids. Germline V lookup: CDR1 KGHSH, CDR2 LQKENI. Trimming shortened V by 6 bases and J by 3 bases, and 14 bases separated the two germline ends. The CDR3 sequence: CASSPQRADTGELFF. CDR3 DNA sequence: TGTGCCAGCTCCCCCCAGAGGGCGGACACCGGGGAGCTGTTTTTT.

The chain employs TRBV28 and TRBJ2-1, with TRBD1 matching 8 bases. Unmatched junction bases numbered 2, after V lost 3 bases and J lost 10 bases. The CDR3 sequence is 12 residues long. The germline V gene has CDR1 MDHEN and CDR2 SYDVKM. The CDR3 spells CASSFRTGEQFF. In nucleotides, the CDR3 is TGTGCCAGCAGTTTTCGGACAGGGGAGCAGTTCTTC. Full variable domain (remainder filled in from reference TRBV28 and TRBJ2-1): DVKVTQSSRYLVKRTGEKVFLECVQDMDHENMFWYRQDPGLGLRLIYFSYDVKMKEKGDIPEGYSVSREKKERFSLILESASTNQTSMYLCASSFRTGEQFFGPGTRLTVL.

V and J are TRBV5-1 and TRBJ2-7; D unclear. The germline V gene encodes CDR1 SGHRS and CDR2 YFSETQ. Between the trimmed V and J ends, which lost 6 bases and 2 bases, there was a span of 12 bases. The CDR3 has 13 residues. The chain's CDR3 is CASKLDRTYEQYF. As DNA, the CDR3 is TGCGCCAGCAAATTGGACCGGACCTACGAGCAGTACTTC.

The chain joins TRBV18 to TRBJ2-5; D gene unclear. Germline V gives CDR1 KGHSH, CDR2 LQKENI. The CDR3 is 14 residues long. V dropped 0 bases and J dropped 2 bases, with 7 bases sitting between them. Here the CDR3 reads CASSPPSVQETQYF. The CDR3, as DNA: TGTGCCAGCTCACCACCGTCGGTTCAAGAGACCCAGTACTTC.